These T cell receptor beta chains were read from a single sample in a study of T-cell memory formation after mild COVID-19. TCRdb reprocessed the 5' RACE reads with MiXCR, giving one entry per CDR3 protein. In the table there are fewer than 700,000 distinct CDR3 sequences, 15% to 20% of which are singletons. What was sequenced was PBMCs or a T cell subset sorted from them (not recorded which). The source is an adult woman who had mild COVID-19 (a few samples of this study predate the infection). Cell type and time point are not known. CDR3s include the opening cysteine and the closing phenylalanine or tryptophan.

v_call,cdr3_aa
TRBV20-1,CSARGVLAGTPYEQYF
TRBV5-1,CASSLAPTGVSGNTIYF
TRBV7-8,CASSEPARGAFF
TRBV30,CAWNKVKVQGETDTQYF
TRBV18,CASSPPSGAGTGMFF
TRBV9,CASSVGPGEAGETQYF
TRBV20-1,CSARLENTEAFF
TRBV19,CASSLTTGTTSGNTIYF
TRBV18,CASSPDTGTYEQYF
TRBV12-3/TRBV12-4,CASSFQGTNYGYTF
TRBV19,CASSMTSQETQYF
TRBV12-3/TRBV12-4,CASSLDRAQPQHF
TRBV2,CASSRQGAHEQYF
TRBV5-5,CASSFGQGIAKNIQYF
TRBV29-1,CSVERQGFSYNEQFF
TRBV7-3,CASSPGQPTGELFF
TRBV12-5,CASGLVTQGQPQHF
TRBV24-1,CATSDLTGGSLPQDNEQFF
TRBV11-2,CASSQYLGGSPDEQFF
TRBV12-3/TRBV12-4,CASSFPLPGQRALAKNIQYF
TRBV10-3,CAISESIDTEAFF
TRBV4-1,CASSHEGIYGYTF
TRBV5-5,CASSLVGRNNEQFF
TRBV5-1,CASSLSTLETQYF
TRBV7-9,CASSLSGDSQFF
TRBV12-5,CASGFPLGTSGSLYEQYF
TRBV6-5,CASRSRGNSGNTIYF
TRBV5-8,CASSFRPGTRPTDTQYF
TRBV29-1,CSVEFEGGQYF
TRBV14,CASSLQQGITDTQYF
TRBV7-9,CASSGGNTEAFF
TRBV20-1,CSALTGGADTQYF
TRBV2,CASGSAPGSGNSGANVLTF
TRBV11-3,CASSLGGTSGSRDEQFF
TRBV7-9,CASSAGPGELFF
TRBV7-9,CASSLAHGGTYEQYF
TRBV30,CAIVPGSVYGYTF
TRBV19,CASTGEQFF
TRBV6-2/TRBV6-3,CASSHGARDTFPYEQYF
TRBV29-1,CSVREQGMINEQYF
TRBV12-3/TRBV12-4,CALVSGSSYNEQFF
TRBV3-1,CASSQVGLAMSSYNEQFF
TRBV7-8,CASSSPDRGDIWEKLFF
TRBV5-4,CASSLSVRGTDTQYF
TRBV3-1,CASSVAGTGGSGELFF
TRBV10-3,CAITKDGVNQPQHF
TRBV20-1,CSARDVSPDRGGYEQYF
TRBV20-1,CSARAAEQYF
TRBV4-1,CASSQRTELLFLLTEAFF